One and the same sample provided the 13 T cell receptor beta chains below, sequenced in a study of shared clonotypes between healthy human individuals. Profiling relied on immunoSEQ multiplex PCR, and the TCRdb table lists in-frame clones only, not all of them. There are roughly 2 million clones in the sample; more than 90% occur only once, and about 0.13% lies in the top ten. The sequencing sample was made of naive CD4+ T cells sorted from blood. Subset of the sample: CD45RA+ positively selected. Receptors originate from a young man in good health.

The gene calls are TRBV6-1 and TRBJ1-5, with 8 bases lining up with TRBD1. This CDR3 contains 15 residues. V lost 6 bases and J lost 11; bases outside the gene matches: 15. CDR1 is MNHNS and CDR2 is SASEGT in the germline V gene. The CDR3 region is CASRTGQGNSRAQHF. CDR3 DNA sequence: TGTGCCAGCAGAACTGGACAGGGCAACTCGAGGGCCCAGCATTTT.

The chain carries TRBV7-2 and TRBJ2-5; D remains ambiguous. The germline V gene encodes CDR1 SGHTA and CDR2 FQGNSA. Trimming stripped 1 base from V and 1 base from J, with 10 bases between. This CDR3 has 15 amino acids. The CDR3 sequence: CASSLGSVFQETQYF. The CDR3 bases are TGTGCCAGCAGCTTAGGTTCAGTGTTCCAAGAGACCCAGTACTTC.

CDR3 protein: CAISEGQSTYEQYF. Here the CDR3 DNA reads TGTGCCATCAGTGAGGGGCAGTCGACCTACGAGCAGTACTTC. The chain has TRBV10-3 and TRBJ2-7; D is uncertain. This CDR3 has 14 amino acids. Germline values: CDR1 ENHRY, CDR2 SYGVKD. The ends were cut back, 2 bases at V and 2 bases at J, with 10 bases in the middle.

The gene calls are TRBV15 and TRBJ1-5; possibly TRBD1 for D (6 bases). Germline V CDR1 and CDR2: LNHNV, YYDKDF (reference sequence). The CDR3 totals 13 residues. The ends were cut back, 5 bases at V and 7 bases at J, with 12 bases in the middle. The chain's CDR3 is CATSWGPEQPQHF. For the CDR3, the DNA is TGTGCCACCAGCTGGGGGCCGGAGCAGCCCCAGCATTTT.

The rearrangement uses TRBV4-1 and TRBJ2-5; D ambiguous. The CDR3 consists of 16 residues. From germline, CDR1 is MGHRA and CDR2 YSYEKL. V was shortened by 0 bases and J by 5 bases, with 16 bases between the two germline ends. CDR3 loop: CASSQEWSSQWETQYF. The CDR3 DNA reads TGCGCCAGCAGCCAAGAATGGTCGAGCCAATGGGAGACCCAGTACTTC.

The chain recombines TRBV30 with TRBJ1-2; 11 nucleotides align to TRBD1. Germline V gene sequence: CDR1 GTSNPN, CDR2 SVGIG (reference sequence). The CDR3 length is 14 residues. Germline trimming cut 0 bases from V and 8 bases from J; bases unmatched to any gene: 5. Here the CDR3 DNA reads TGTGCCTGGAGTGTCTGGGGACAGGGGGAAGGCTACACCTTC. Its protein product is CAWSVWGQGEGYTF.

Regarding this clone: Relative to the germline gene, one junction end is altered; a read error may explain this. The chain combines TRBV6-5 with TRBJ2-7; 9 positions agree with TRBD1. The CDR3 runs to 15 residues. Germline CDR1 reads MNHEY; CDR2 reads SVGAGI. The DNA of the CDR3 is TGTGCCAGCAGTCACTCTGGACAGGGGTCGGTCCAGCAGTACTTC. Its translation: CASSHSGQGSVQQYF.

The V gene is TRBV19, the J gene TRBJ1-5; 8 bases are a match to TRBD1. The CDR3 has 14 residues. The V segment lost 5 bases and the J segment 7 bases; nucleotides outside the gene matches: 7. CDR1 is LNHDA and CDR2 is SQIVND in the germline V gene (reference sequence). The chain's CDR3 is CASSERQGWQPQHF. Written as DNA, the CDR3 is TGTGCCAGTAGTGAGAGACAGGGGTGGCAGCCCCAGCATTTT. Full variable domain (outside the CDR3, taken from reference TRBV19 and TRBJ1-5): DGGITQSPKYLFRKEGQNVTLSCEQNLNHDAMYWYRQDPGQGLRLIYYSQIVNDFQKGDIAEGYSVSREKKESFPLTVTSAQKNPTAFYLCASSERQGWQPQHFGDGTRLSIL.

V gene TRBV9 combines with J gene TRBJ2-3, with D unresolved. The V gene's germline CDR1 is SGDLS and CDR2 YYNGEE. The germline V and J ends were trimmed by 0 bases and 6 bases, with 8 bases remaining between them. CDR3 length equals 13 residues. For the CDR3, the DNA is TGTGCCAGCAGCGTAGATGGACGGGATACGCAGTATTTT. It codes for CASSVDGRDTQYF.

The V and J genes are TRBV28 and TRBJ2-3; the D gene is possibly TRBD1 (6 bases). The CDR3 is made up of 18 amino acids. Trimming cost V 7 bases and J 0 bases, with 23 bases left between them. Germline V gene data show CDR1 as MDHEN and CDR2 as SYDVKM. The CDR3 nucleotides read TGTGCCAGCAATACAGGGCCCGAGGGCCGACCGAGCACAGATACGCAGTATTTT. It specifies CASNTGPEGRPSTDTQYF. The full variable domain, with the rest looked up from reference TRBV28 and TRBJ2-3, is DVKVTQSSRYLVKRTGEKVFLECVQDMDHENMFWYRQDPGLGLRLIYFSYDVKMKEKGDIPEGYSVSREKKERFSLILESASTNQTSMYLCASNTGPEGRPSTDTQYFGPGTRLTVL.

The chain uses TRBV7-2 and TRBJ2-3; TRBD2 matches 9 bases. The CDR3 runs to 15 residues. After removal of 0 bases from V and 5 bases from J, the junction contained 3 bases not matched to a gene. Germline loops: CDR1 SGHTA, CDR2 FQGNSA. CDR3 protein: CASSLASGSLDTQYF. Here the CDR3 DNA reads TGTGCCAGCAGCTTAGCTAGCGGGAGTCTAGATACGCAGTATTTT.

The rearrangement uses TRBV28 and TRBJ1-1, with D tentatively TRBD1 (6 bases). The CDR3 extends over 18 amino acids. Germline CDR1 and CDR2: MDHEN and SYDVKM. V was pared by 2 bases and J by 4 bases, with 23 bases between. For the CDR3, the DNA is TGTGCCAGCAGTTTAGAAAGCGGGACTGGGCAGGGGATCACTGAAGCTTTCTTT. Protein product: CASSLESGTGQGITEAFF. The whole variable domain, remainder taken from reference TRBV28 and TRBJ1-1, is DVKVTQSSRYLVKRTGEKVFLECVQDMDHENMFWYRQDPGLGLRLIYFSYDVKMKEKGDIPEGYSVSREKKERFSLILESASTNQTSMYLCASSLESGTGQGITEAFFGQGTRLTVV.

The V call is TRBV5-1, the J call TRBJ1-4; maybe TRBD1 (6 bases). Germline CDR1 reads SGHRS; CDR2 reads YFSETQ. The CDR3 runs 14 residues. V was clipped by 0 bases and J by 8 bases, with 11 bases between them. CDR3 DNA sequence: TGCGCCAGCAGCTTGGCAGGGGCGGGGGAAAAACTGTTTTTT. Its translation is CASSLAGAGEKLFF.